This T cell receptor beta chain was sequenced during a study of response to subunit inactivated influenza vaccine. A single record per CDR3 protein comes from TCRdb applying MiXCR to the RT-PCR reads. The sample carries about 170,000 distinct CDR3 sequences, over 9.5% recorded once. This sample was also put to use in a study of T cells expressing NK-cell markers. Per that study: A 5'RACE template switching approach incorporating UMIs was used to make TCR beta cDNA. Dominant NKG2C+ clonotypes accounted for roughly 1.0-8% of CD8+ T cells in over 5 donors. These clonotypes, the leaders elsewhere, also led the CD3+CD56-NKG2C+ fraction in a few donors.

The TCR comes from a man aged 50 to 59 who received an inactivated influenza vaccine. Sequenced here: CD8+ T cells sorted from PBMCs, sampled roughly 12 days after vaccination.

The CDR3 is CASSLGQAGATQYF. CDR3 in DNA: TGTGCCAGCAGCTTAGGACAGGCAGGGGCGACCCAGTACTTC. J is TRBJ2-5 and V is TRBV7-8; D is possibly TRBD1 (6 bases). V dropped 1 base and J dropped 7 bases, with 13 bases sitting between them. The V gene's germline CDR1 is SGHVS and CDR2 FQNEAQ. The CDR3 is 14 residues long.